The present TCR beta chain was sequenced within a study of T-cell reconstitution after alpha-beta-depleted transplantation in children. General observations from the study: Reported findings indicate that, about two months after transplant, alpha-beta T cells came from several hundred expanded clones, which were derived from non-depleted graft cells. There were some patients whose high TCRbeta diversity at day 60 came from surviving recipient T cells and thymic progenitors.

As concerns this clonotype: The antigen is undetermined.

The V gene lost 0 bases and the J gene lost 3 bases, with 15 bases spanning the gap. The germline V gene has CDR1 SQVTM and CDR2 ANQGSEA. The CDR3 runs to 15 residues. Library preparation (for TCRbeta) was performed with unique molecular identifiers. TCRdb ran MiXCR on the PCR reads and lists one entry per CDR3 protein. Of hundreds of thousands of distinct CDR3 sequences in the sample, approximately 12% were seen once. This receptor was identified in a male patient aged 5 to 17 who had a stem cell transplant for acute myeloid leukemia, so the T cells may come from the graft donor. The chain uses TRBV29-1 and TRBJ2-7; D is possibly TRBD1 or TRBD2 (6 bases each). Material: PBMCs, mostly from graft donor cells, obtained 360 days after TCRalphabeta/CD19-depleted stem cell transplant. This CDR3 is CSVEEGTGTFYEQYF. The CDR3 nucleotides are TGCAGCGTTGAAGAAGGAACAGGGACTTTCTACGAGCAGTACTTC.